The rows below give T cell receptor beta chains drawn from one sample of a study of blood T cell repertoires in COVID-19. Sequenced by immunoSEQ multiplex PCR; TCRdb stores in-frame clones only, minus some. Of 400,000 to 500,000 clones listed, around nine tenths are singletons. The sequencing input was PBMCs or T cells enriched from blood (not recorded which). Receptor source: a woman aged 18-30 years who had been exposed to COVID-19. The CDR3 runs from the conserved cysteine through the conserved F or W. The D gene is left open where the match is weak. Some rows mark clone size as missing; the rest say once, few, many or name a class of expanded clone.

D,J,V,size,DNA,CDR3
TRBD2,TRBJ2-5,TRBV27,NA,TGTGCCAGCAGTCAACTCGGACTAGCGGGACCCCAAGAGACCCAGTACTTC,CASSQLGLAGPQETQYF
TRBD2,TRBJ2-7,TRBV19,NA,TGTGCCAGTTCTAGCGGGAGGTGGTACGAGCAGTACTTC,CASSSGRWYEQYF
TRBD1,TRBJ1-1,TRBV27,NA,TGTGCCAGCAGTTTAGATTTGGACAGGTCGAACACTGAAGCTTTCTTT,CASSLDLDRSNTEAFF
TRBD1,TRBJ1-2,TRBV5-6,NA,TGTGCCAGCAGCATTGGGGCAGGGGGCTCTGGCTACACCTTC,CASSIGAGGSGYTF
NA,TRBJ1-1,TRBV28,NA,TGTGCCAGCAGTGGTAGGGGGGGCACTGAAGCTTTCTTT,CASSGRGGTEAFF
TRBD1,TRBJ2-3,TRBV4-1,NA,TGCGCCAGCAGCCAAGGACAGGGTGGGACGTCAGATACGCAGTATTTT,CASSQGQGGTSDTQYF
NA,TRBJ2-3,TRBV6-5,NA,TGTGCCAGCAAGCTAGCATTGAGCACAGATACGCAGTATTTT,CASKLALSTDTQYF
TRBD2,TRBJ2-5,TRBV24-1,once,TGTGCCACCAGTGATACGTCTCCAGGGCGGGAGGGAGAGACCCAGTACTTC,CATSDTSPGREGETQYF
NA,TRBJ1-3,TRBV27,NA,TGTGCCAGCAGGGAGGGAACTGGAAACACCATATATTTT,CASREGTGNTIYF
NA,TRBJ2-5,TRBV7-2,once,TGTGCCAGCAGCTTACCCCCCGGAGAGACCCAGTACTTC,CASSLPPGETQYF